The clone carrying this T cell receptor beta chain was counted a few times. The antigen is undetermined. The data originate from a study of identical twins. Findings and limits, study-wide: Memory repertoires lacked the insertion deficit that abundant cord blood beta clonotypes showed. The authors drew conclusions from cross-sectional statistical analysis rather than following the same donors. Beta out-of-frame sequences showed weaker excess sharing between twins.

In germline, CDR1 is SGHVS, CDR2 FQNEAQ. This CDR3 is 15 amino acids long. Trimming pared 4 bases from V and 0 bases from J, leaving 11 bases between. TCRdb reanalysed the 5' RACE reads using MiXCR and keeps one entry per CDR3 protein. There are around 490,000 distinct CDR3 sequences in the sample; 13% to 15% occur only once, and more than 0.8% lies in the top ten. The sample also formed part of further work on yellow fever vaccine responses in identical twins. That report notes: Reportedly, the response of twins' T cells to the vaccine seemed partly convergent, partly personalized.

Sequences were obtained from CD4+ T cells sorted from blood. V gene TRBV7-8 combines with J gene TRBJ2-3; D is undetermined. This receptor was identified in a woman between 18 and 30 years old in good health. The chain's CDR3 is CASSSLFTSTDTQYF. CDR3 bases: TGTGCCAGCAGCTCCCTGTTCACTAGCACAGATACGCAGTATTTT. Full variable domain (remainder filled in from reference TRBV7-8 and TRBJ2-3): GAGVSQSPRYKVAKRGQDVALRCDPISGHVSLFWYQQALGQGPEFLTYFQNEAQLDKSGLPSDRFFAERPEGSVSTLKIQRTQQEDSAVYLCASSSLFTSTDTQYFGPGTRLTVL.